The rows below give T cell receptor beta chains drawn from one sample of a study of blood T cell repertoires in COVID-19. Produced via immunoSEQ multiplex PCR; TCRdb's table is partial and in-frame only. The table includes fewer than 150,000 clones, around 80% detected once. Specimen: peripheral blood. All receptors derive from a man over 45 with acute or convalescent COVID-19. Each CDR3 is given with its conserved first and last residue. The order of the fields is CDR3 length, J gene, clone size, D gene, V gene, CDR3 protein, CDR3 DNA. The D gene is left open where the match is weak. Size is stated for part of the rows, as once, few or many counts, or as a class when the clone is expanded.

>15|TRBJ2-1|-|TRBD2|TRBV28
CASSLPSSGTNEQFF
TGTGCCAGCAGTTTACCCTCTAGCGGGACCAATGAGCAGTTCTTC
>16|TRBJ1-5|-|TRBD1|TRBV28
CASSSPDREALQPQHF
TGTGCCAGCAGTTCCCCGGACAGGGAGGCCTTGCAGCCCCAGCATTTT
>15|TRBJ2-1|-|-|TRBV5-1
CASSLQGFSYNEQFF
TGCGCCAGCAGCTTACAGGGATTCTCCTACAATGAGCAGTTCTTC
>17|TRBJ2-4|-|TRBD1|TRBV24-1
CATSEDRGLGAKNIQYF
TGTGCCACCAGTGAGGACAGGGGGTTGGGGGCCAAAAACATTCAGTACTTC
>16|TRBJ1-1|-|-|TRBV9
CASSPDLGDFFTEAFF
TGTGCCAGCAGCCCTGACTTAGGGGATTTTTTCACTGAAGCTTTCTTT
>13|TRBJ1-2|-|-|TRBV7-9
CASSAQANYGYTF
TGTGCCAGCAGCGCACAGGCTAACTATGGCTACACCTTC
>22|TRBJ1-1|-|-|TRBV11-3
CASSSDKVYRQASPILNTEAFF
TGTGCCAGCAGCTCAGATAAGGTTTATAGACAAGCCTCACCAATTTTAAACACTGAAGCTTTCTTT
>15|TRBJ1-5|-|-|TRBV28
CASSSRGQINQPQHF
TGTGCCAGCAGTTCCCGTGGGCAGATCAATCAGCCCCAGCATTTT
>15|TRBJ1-2|-|TRBD1|TRBV5-4
CASSLGGQGTYGYTF
TGTGCCAGCAGCTTGGGGGGACAGGGGACTTATGGCTACACCTTC
>16|TRBJ2-7|few|TRBD2|TRBV7-9
CASSLALAGGGYEQYF
TGTGCCAGCAGCTTAGCGCTAGCGGGAGGAGGGTACGAGCAGTACTTC
>19|TRBJ2-1|-|-|TRBV14
CASSQVIPLREKVHNEQFF
TGTGCCAGCAGCCAAGTAATTCCCCTTCGGGAGAAGGTCCACAATGAGCAGTTCTTC
>13|TRBJ2-1|-|-|TRBV5-1
CASSLVGASEQFF
TGCGCCAGCAGCTTGGTTGGGGCAAGTGAGCAGTTCTTC
>17|TRBJ1-4|-|TRBD1|TRBV7-9
CASTSADFRGLFEKLFF
TGTGCCAGCACCTCCGCCGACTTCAGGGGGCTATTTGAAAAACTGTTTTTT
>15|TRBJ2-1|-|-|TRBV5-1
CASSLEGVPYNEQFF
TGCGCCAGCAGCTTGGAGGGGGTCCCCTACAATGAGCAGTTCTTC
>12|TRBJ2-7|few|-|TRBV2
CASSLRRLEQYF
TGTGCCAGCAGCCTCCGGAGACTCGAGCAGTACTTC
>14|TRBJ1-1|-|-|TRBV18
CASSPGRGNTEAFF
TGTGCCAGCTCCCCAGGACGGGGGAACACTGAAGCTTTCTTT
>18|TRBJ2-3|many|TRBD1|TRBV19
CASSATWTGGFFADTQYF
TGTGCCAGTAGTGCCACCTGGACAGGGGGCTTTTTCGCAGATACGCAGTATTTT
>12|TRBJ1-2|-|-|TRBV29-1
CSVGTANYGYTF
TGCAGCGTTGGTACTGCGAACTATGGCTACACCTTC
>15|TRBJ2-7|-|TRBD1|TRBV7-9
CASSPGDREGEQQYF
TGTGCCAGCAGCCCCGGGGACAGGGAGGGGGAGCAGCAGTACTTC
>14|TRBJ2-5|-|-|TRBV18
CASSPISAQETQYF
TGTGCCAGCTCACCAATTAGCGCACAAGAGACCCAGTACTTC
>13|TRBJ1-1|-|-|TRBV19
CATSTGGGTEAFF
TGTGCCACGTCGACGGGGGGCGGCACTGAAGCTTTCTTT
>15|TRBJ1-2|-|TRBD1|TRBV15
CATSSGGQGRIGYTF
TGTGCCACCAGCAGTGGGGGACAGGGGAGGATTGGCTACACCTTC
>18|TRBJ2-7|-|TRBD2|TRBV28
CASSLSGDLAGTSYEQYF
TGTGCCAGCAGCCTCTCGGGCGATCTAGCGGGGACCTCCTACGAGCAGTACTTC
>15|TRBJ2-2|-|-|TRBV7-6
CASLLSDSNTGELFF
TGTGCCAGTCTACTCAGCGATTCGAACACCGGGGAGCTGTTTTTT
>14|TRBJ2-2|-|-|TRBV4-1
CASGRDPASGELFF
TGCGCCAGCGGGCGGGACCCCGCCTCCGGGGAGCTGTTTTTT
>14|TRBJ2-7|-|TRBD1|TRBV5-6
CASSWTGPSYEQYF
TGTGCCAGCAGCTGGACAGGGCCCTCCTACGAGCAGTACTTC
>14|TRBJ1-1|-|TRBD1|TRBV6-5
CASTQTGENTEAFF
TGTGCCAGCACCCAGACAGGGGAGAACACTGAAGCTTTCTTT
>14|TRBJ2-7|-|TRBD2|TRBV24-1
CATMGGGSSYEQYF
TGTGCCACCATGGGGGGGGGAAGTTCCTACGAGCAGTACTTC
>12|TRBJ1-2|-|TRBD1|TRBV28
CASSPTGYGYTF
TGTGCCAGCAGTCCGACAGGGTATGGCTACACCTTC
>15|TRBJ1-2|-|TRBD1|TRBV27
CASRTTGGEFYGYTF
TGTGCCAGCAGGACCACAGGGGGCGAGTTCTATGGCTACACCTTC
>16|TRBJ2-1|-|TRBD2|TRBV5-1
CASSLVSGGDYNEQFF
TGCGCCAGCAGCTTGGTGTCGGGGGGAGACTACAATGAGCAGTTCTTC
>14|TRBJ2-1|-|TRBD2|TRBV6-5
CASFPSGKDNEQFF
TGTGCCAGCTTCCCTAGCGGGAAGGACAATGAGCAGTTCTTC
>15|TRBJ2-7|-|-|TRBV5-6
CASSGTGVPTYEQYF
TGTGCCAGCAGCGGAACAGGAGTTCCCACCTACGAGCAGTACTTC
>15|TRBJ2-2|-|TRBD2|TRBV7-8
CASKRAGRDTGELFF
TGTGCCAGCAAAAGGGCAGGGAGGGACACCGGGGAGCTGTTTTTT
>13|TRBJ2-7|-|TRBD1|TRBV19
CASSPGTGYEQYF
TGTGCCAGTAGCCCCGGGACAGGCTACGAGCAGTACTTC
>15|TRBJ2-1|-|-|TRBV27
CASSLWGAPYNEQFF
TGTGCCAGCAGTTTATGGGGAGCCCCCTACAATGAGCAGTTCTTC
>14|TRBJ1-2|-|-|TRBV11-3
CASNNPGGVYGYTF
TGTGCCAGCAACAACCCGGGGGGCGTCTATGGCTACACCTTC
>14|TRBJ2-1|-|TRBD1|TRBV9
CASSAGTGFFTQFF
TGTGCCAGCAGCGCCGGGACAGGGTTCTTTACGCAGTTCTTC
>15|TRBJ1-2|-|-|TRBV2
CASSEGAQSNYGYTF
TGTGCCAGCAGTGAAGGAGCACAGTCAAACTATGGCTACACCTTC
>15|TRBJ2-5|-|TRBD2|TRBV14
CASSQTSGGQETQYF
TGTGCCAGCAGCCAGACTAGCGGGGGTCAAGAGACCCAGTACTTC
>17|TRBJ1-3|-|-|TRBV4-1
CASSQDLGAGAGNTIYF
TGCGCCAGCAGCCAAGACCTGGGGGCAGGAGCTGGAAACACCATATATTTT
>13|TRBJ2-2|-|-|TRBV7-9
CASSVRGPGELFF
TGTGCCAGCAGCGTTAGGGGTCCCGGGGAGCTGTTTTTT
>15|TRBJ2-3|-|TRBD1|TRBV5-4
CASSIGTGKTDTQYF
TGTGCCAGCAGCATCGGGACAGGGAAGACAGATACGCAGTATTTT
>15|TRBJ2-7|-|TRBD1|TRBV10-3
CAISQGQANSYEQYF
TGTGCCATCAGCCAAGGACAGGCCAACTCCTACGAGCAGTACTTC
>21|TRBJ2-1|-|TRBD2|TRBV15
CATSRDYPGLAGERDYNEQFF
TGTGCCACCAGCAGAGATTATCCGGGACTAGCGGGGGAAAGGGATTACAATGAGCAGTTCTTC
>15|TRBJ1-3|-|TRBD1|TRBV19
CASSSNTGGGNTIYF
TGTGCCAGTTCCTCTAACACAGGGGGAGGAAACACCATATATTTT
>13|TRBJ1-2|-|-|TRBV3-1/TRBV3-2
CASSQARVWGYTF
TGTGCCAGCAGCCAAGCGAGGGTGTGGGGCTACACCTTC
>15|TRBJ2-1|-|-|TRBV5-6
CASSLRLDSYNEQFF
TGTGCCAGCAGCCTAAGGCTAGACTCCTACAATGAGCAGTTCTTC
>15|TRBJ2-5|-|TRBD1|TRBV5-8
CASSRGTGGGETQYF
TGTGCCAGCAGCCGGGGGACAGGGGGCGGAGAGACCCAGTACTTC
>15|TRBJ1-6|many|-|TRBV9
CASSLLGGLNSPLHF
TGTGCCAGCAGCCTCCTAGGGGGTTTGAATTCACCCCTCCACTTT
>15|TRBJ2-2|-|TRBD2|TRBV7-9
CASRSGARDTGELFF
TGTGCCAGCCGGAGCGGGGCTCGTGACACCGGGGAGCTGTTTTTT
>15|TRBJ1-6|-|-|TRBV6-5
CASSPTVTINSPLHF
TGTGCCAGCAGCCCGACAGTGACGATAAATTCACCCCTCCACTTT
>15|TRBJ2-6|-|-|TRBV11-2
CASSPNPSGANVLTF
TGTGCCAGCAGCCCTAACCCCTCTGGGGCCAACGTCCTGACTTTC
>13|TRBJ2-5|-|TRBD1|TRBV12-3/TRBV12-4
CASRSTGTPTQYF
TGTGCCAGCAGGTCGACAGGGACCCCGACCCAGTACTTC
>16|TRBJ2-3|-|TRBD2|TRBV10-1
CASSPSGLAGTDTQYF
TGCGCCAGCAGCCCTTCAGGGCTAGCGGGCACAGATACGCAGTATTTT
>15|TRBJ1-5|once|-|TRBV6-5
CASSPDWGVSQPQHF
TGTGCCAGCAGCCCGGATTGGGGGGTGAGTCAGCCCCAGCATTTT